This TCR beta chain appears in the sequencing data of a study of T cell repertoires in cytomegalovirus infection. Study details: Indications came from public TCR beta signatures; they pointed to CMV infection and to a matching HLA type. General observations from the study: Summed frequency of shared TCR beta families picked out CMV carriers who also had the relevant HLA. HLA-C-restricted CMV-specific TCR beta clonotypes were dominant in the ex vivo response.

TCRdb processed the reads anew with MiXCR; each CDR3 protein has one entry. This table has some 590,000 distinct CDR3 sequences, approximately 40% appearing once. Germline V gives CDR1 SGHAT, CDR2 FQNNGV. The CDR3 covers 16 residues. V was shortened by 5 bases and J by 4 bases, with 18 bases between the two germline ends. To note about this clonotype: Its target is not known.

V is TRBV11-2 and J is TRBJ1-5; possibly TRBD1 for D (6 bases). Sequenced here: cultured PBMCs, sampled from culture after CMV antigen stimulation. This receptor was obtained from a human donor in good health (CMV status not recorded). Some clones in this sample may be carry-over from other donors' samples. Here the CDR3 DNA reads TGTGCCAGCAGCATGACAACCGGGACATCTAATCAGCCCCAGCATTTT. It translates to CASSMTTGTSNQPQHF.